This T cell receptor beta chain was retrieved from a study of blood T cell repertoires in COVID-19 (dated by TCRdb to about 2020). Regarding the research as a whole: Samples from collaborators originated in the United States, Italy and Spain and spanned both the acute and convalescent phases of COVID-19. The repertoires were made available in a free public database intended to serve as a resource for research on the immune response to SARS-CoV-2. The material from the prospective study consisted of cDNA or gDNA derived from T cells, B-cell-depleted T cells, or PBMCs. Sample metadata almost always included a de-identified subject ID, COVID-19 status, age in years and sex. HLA class I and class II types, where available, came from metadata supplied by the sample provider rather than from assay-based typing. Samples were obtained from the ongoing ImmuneRACE study (first 160 participants) and from about 1,300 subjects provided by 6 global collaborators. Subjects who had been exposed to COVID-19, were actively infected with it, or had recovered from it provided the deeply sampled blood TCRbeta repertoires that made up the dataset. Results and caveats for the whole study, not just this receptor: The amount of clinical and demographic metadata varied by source and participant and was provided uncurated.

On this clone: What this receptor recognizes is not known. Base qualities are not provided; no much larger clone lies one nucleotide away.

One collaborating source in Seattle enrolled patients during active infection and followed them longitudinally through the course of disease. Whole blood was collected in K2EDTA tubes by collaborating institutions according to the institutions' own protocols. Collaborator samples were shipped for TCRbeta analysis as frozen whole blood, isolated PBMCs, or DNA extracted from either sample type. Trimming takes 4 bases from V and 4 bases from J, and the germline ends sit 11 bases apart. The germline V gene sets CDR1 to SGHRS and CDR2 to YFSETQ. The CDR3 goes from the cysteine to the phenylalanine over 13 residues. Just CDR3 DNA is preserved here, 39 bases in frame from base 1. The immunoSEQ Assay, a bias-controlled multiplex PCR, was used to amplify TCRbeta CDR3 regions from genomic DNA. As for the original processing: Within the assay, amplification of reference gene primers was used to estimate how many nucleated cells each sample contained. Sequence reads were collapsed and filtered to measure the absolute abundance of every unique TCRbeta CDR3 rearrangement. For each sample, productive Simpson clonality was calculated as the square root of Simpson's diversity index across productive rearrangements. In its TCRdb copy, this immuneACCESS table keeps in-frame sequences only and misses some clones. Where compared with another copy, unresolved V genes explain less than half of these, and the others have no known cause. V and J calls plus clone size are reproduced from that table; the DNA served to infer D and trimming. Present in this sample are around 170,000 clones, roughly 77% of which were seen just once. Of the sample, about 10% is held by the ten largest clones.

In this chain, TRBV5-1 is recombined with TRBJ1-2; matching of 6 bases hints at TRBD1 as the D gene. The sequence came from an elderly woman with COVID-19, enrolled during active disease. Sequencing was carried out using peripheral blood. The sequenced DNA: TGCGCCAGCAGCGCCGACAGGCCCTATGGCTACACCTTC. This codes for CASSADRPYGYTF.